This TCR beta chain was captured in a study of blood T cells in healthy people across ages. Regarding the study as a whole: Per million T cells, TCR beta diversity dropped about linearly as age rose.

V gave up 3 bases and J gave up 11 bases, with 19 bases separating them. CDR1 is SGHTA and CDR2 is FQGNSA in the germline V gene. This CDR3 is 14 amino acids long. Through a sample-barcoded 5' primer and a J-beta primer mix, a second PCR was run for about 7 to 12 cycles. Each TCR beta cDNA got a 12-nucleotide random molecular identifier. TCRdb itself ran the 5' RACE reads through MiXCR, one entry per CDR3 protein. Altogether some 640,000 distinct CDR3 sequences are present, about 28% being singletons, with the ten largest covering approximately 14%. In regard to this clonotype: Antigen specificity is unknown. This may arise from a read error, as a much more abundant clone is one base away.

This TCR was recovered from a woman at least 80 years old in good health. This rearrangement joins TRBV7-2 to TRBJ2-5; weak D call: TRBD2 (5 bases). Material for sequencing was blood. The CDR3 is CASSLASSMGEQYF. CDR3 DNA sequence: TGTGCCAGCAGCTTGGCTAGCTCAATGGGTGAGCAGTACTTC.